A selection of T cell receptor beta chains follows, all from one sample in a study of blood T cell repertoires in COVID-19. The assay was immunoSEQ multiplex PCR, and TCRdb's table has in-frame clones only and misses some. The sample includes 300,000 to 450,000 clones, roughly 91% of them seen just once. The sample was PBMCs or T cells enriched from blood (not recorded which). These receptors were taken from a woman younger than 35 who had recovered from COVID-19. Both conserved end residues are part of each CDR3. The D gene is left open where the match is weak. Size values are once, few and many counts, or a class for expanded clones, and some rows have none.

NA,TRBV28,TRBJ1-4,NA,TGTGCCAGCAGAAATAACTACGGTGGACTGTCAAAACTGTTTTTT,CASRNNYGGLSKLFF
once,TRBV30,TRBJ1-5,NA,TGTGCCTGGGACGGTGGGGGGGATCAGCCCCAGCATTTT,CAWDGGGDQPQHF
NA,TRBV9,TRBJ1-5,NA,TGTGCCAGCAGCGTAGGTTGGGGGGACCAGCCCCAGCATTTT,CASSVGWGDQPQHF
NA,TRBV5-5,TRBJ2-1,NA,TGTGCCAGCAGCTTGGTATACAATGAGCAGTTCTTC,CASSLVYNEQFF
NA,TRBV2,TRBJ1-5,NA,TGTGCCAGCAGTGAACCGGGGGTGGGCAATCAGCCCCAGCATTTT,CASSEPGVGNQPQHF
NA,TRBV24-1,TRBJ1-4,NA,TGTGCCACCAGTGTTCGGGGGTTAAGACCGGGAGAAAAACTGTTTTTT,CATSVRGLRPGEKLFF
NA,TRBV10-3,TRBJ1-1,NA,TGTGCCATCAGTGAGGGATTGCGGGAAACTGAAGCTTTCTTT,CAISEGLRETEAFF
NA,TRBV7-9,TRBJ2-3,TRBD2,TGTGCCAGCAGCTTAACTAGCGGGGGCATCACAGATACGCAGTATTTT,CASSLTSGGITDTQYF
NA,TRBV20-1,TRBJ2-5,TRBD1,TGCAGTGCTGGTGGTGGGGCAGGGGGAACGAAAGAGACCCAGTACTTC,CSAGGGAGGTKETQYF
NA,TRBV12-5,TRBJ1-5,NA,TGTGCTAGTGGGGACATTGGCAATCAGCCCCAGCATTTT,CASGDIGNQPQHF
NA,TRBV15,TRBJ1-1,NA,TGTGCCACCAGCAGAGACAGGTTCACTGAAGCTTTCTTT,CATSRDRFTEAFF
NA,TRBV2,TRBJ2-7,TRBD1,TGTGCCAGCAGAGCGGGACAGGGGTTCTACGAGCAGTACTTC,CASRAGQGFYEQYF
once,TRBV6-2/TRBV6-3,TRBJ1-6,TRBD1,TGTGCCAGCAGTTACCTGGGACAGGTTGCCACCCATAATTCACCCCTCCACTTT,CASSYLGQVATHNSPLHF
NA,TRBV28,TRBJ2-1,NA,TGTGCCAGCAGCACAGGGTTGAGGCAGTTCTTC,CASSTGLRQFF
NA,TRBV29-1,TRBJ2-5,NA,TGCAGCGTTGCGAGGGAAGAGACCCAGTACTTC,CSVAREETQYF
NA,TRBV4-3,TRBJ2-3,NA,TGCGCCAGCAGCCCTAGACAGAAGGATACGCAGTATTTT,CASSPRQKDTQYF
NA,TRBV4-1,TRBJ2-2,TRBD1,TGCGCCAGCAGCCACGGGACAGGGCCTTCGAACACCGGGGAGCTGTTTTTT,CASSHGTGPSNTGELFF
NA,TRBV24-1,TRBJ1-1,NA,TGTGCCACCAGTGACTTACGAGGAACTGAAGCTTTCTTT,CATSDLRGTEAFF
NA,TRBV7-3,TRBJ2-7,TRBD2,TGTGCCAGCAGCTTAAAACGGGGGGATCCCTACGAGCAGTACTTC,CASSLKRGDPYEQYF
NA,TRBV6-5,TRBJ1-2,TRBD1,TGTGCCAGCAGTTACACGTGGACAGGGGGCTATGGCTACACCTTC,CASSYTWTGGYGYTF
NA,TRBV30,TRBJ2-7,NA,TGTGCCTGGAGTCGGTCGATGGACAGTCTCGTAACCTACGAGCAGTACTTC,CAWSRSMDSLVTYEQYF
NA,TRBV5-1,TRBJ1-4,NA,TGCGCCAGCAGCTTGGATGTCAGGGGTTATAATGAAAAACTGTTTTTT,CASSLDVRGYNEKLFF
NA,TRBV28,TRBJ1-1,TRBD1,TGTGCCACCTACAGGGGGCTCTTTGAAGCTTTCTTT,CATYRGLFEAFF
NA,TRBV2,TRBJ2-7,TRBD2,TGTGCCGCTAGACTAGCGGGGGGGAACGAGCAGTACTTC,CAARLAGGNEQYF
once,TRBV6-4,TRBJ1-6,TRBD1,TGTGCCAGCAGAGCGCAGGGGGCCCTTGGGACACCCCTCCACTTT,CASRAQGALGTPLHF
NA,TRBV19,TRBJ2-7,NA,TGTGCCAGTAGCCCTGGAAGGAGAGGCGAGCAGTACTTC,CASSPGRRGEQYF
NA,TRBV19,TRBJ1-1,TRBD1,TGTGCCAGTAGTATAGAGGGGACAGGGAACACTGAAGCTTTCTTT,CASSIEGTGNTEAFF
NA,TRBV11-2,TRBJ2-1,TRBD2,TGTGCCAGCAGCTTAGAGGGACTAGTCAATGAGCAGTTCTTC,CASSLEGLVNEQFF
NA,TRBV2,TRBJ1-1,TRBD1,TGTGCCAGCAGTGGACAGGGGAACACTGAAGCTTTCTTT,CASSGQGNTEAFF
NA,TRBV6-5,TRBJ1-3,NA,TGTGCCAGCAGTTATGATCGAGCCACCATATATTTT,CASSYDRATIYF
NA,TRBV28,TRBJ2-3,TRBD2,TGTGCCAGCAGTTTGACTAGCGGGGGGGATAGCACAGATACGCAGTATTTT,CASSLTSGGDSTDTQYF
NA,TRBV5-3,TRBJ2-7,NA,TGTGCCAGAAGCTTCTTAGTCTCCTACGAGCAGTACTTC,CARSFLVSYEQYF
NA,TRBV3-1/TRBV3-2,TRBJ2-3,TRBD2,TGTGCCAGCAGCCAGAGTGGACTAGCGGGGGGCCGTAGCACAGATACGCAGTATTTT,CASSQSGLAGGRSTDTQYF
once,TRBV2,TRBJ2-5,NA,TGTGCCAGCAGGGGGCAGGGTGAGACCCAGTACTTC,CASRGQGETQYF
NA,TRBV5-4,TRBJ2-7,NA,TGTGCCAGCACCCGGACAGGAGGGACCTACGAGCAGTACTTC,CASTRTGGTYEQYF
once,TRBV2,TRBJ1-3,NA,TGTGCCAGCATCAGAAACTCTGGAAACACCATATATTTT,CASIRNSGNTIYF
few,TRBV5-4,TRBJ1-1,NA,TGTGCCAGCAGCTTGGTGGTAATGGGACTCATGAACACTGAAGCTTTCTTT,CASSLVVMGLMNTEAFF
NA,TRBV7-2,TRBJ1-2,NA,TGTGCCAGCAGCCCTGACAATAACTATGGCTACACCTTC,CASSPDNNYGYTF
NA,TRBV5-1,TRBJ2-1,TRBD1,TGCGCCAGCAGCTTAACGGGACAGCTATACAATGAGCAGTTCTTC,CASSLTGQLYNEQFF
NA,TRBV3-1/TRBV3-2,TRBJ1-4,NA,TGTGCCAGCAGCCAAGAGCAGTGGCAGGGACTGTTTTTT,CASSQEQWQGLFF
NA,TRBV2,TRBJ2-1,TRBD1,TGTGCCAGCAGTCCACCGGGACAGGGTGCCAATGAGCAGTTCTTC,CASSPPGQGANEQFF
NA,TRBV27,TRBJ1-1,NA,TGTGCCAGCAGTTTCTCTGCAAGCGCTGAAGCTTTCTTT,CASSFSASAEAFF
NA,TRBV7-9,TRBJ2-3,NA,TGTGCCAGCAGCTTATATCGTGACAGTCCAGATACGCAGTATTTT,CASSLYRDSPDTQYF
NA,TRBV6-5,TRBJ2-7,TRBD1,TGTGCCAGCAGTTACCTGACAGGGTCTAGCGAGCAGTACTTC,CASSYLTGSSEQYF
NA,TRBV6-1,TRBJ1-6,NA,TGTGCCAGCAGTGCAAACAGGGCCTCCTATAATTCACCCCTCCACTTT,CASSANRASYNSPLHF
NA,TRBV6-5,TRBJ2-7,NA,TGTGCCAGCAGTTACTCGTTAGTGGGGGGGCTGTACGAGCAGTACTTC,CASSYSLVGGLYEQYF
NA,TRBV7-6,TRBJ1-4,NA,TGTGCCAGCAGCCCCGACAGCCTCTTTGGAAAACTGTTTTTT,CASSPDSLFGKLFF
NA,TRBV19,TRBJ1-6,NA,TGTGCCAGTAGTACCCCGACCGGGACAACCTATTCACCCCTCCACTTT,CASSTPTGTTYSPLHF
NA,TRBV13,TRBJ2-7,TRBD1,TGTGCCAGCAGCTTAGGGGGACAGTGGGATTCGCCCTACGAGCAGTACTTC,CASSLGGQWDSPYEQYF
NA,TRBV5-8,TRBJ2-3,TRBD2,TGTGCCAGCAGCTTGCGTTCTACTAGCGGGGGCCTCACAGATACGCAGTATTTT,CASSLRSTSGGLTDTQYF
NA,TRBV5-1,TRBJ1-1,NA,TGCGCCAGCAGCTTGGATTCGGGAGGGTTTACGAACACTGAAGCTTTCTTT,CASSLDSGGFTNTEAFF
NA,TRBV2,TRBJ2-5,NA,TGTGCCAGCAGCCAAGGTCTGCGGGGAGCCCAAGAGACCCAGTACTTC,CASSQGLRGAQETQYF
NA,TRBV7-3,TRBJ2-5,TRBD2,TGTGCCAGCAGCTTAACGGGAGCGGGGGGGCTCCAAGAGACCCAGTACTTC,CASSLTGAGGLQETQYF
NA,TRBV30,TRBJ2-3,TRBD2,TGTGCCTGGATCGGGGGGTACACAGATACGCAGTATTTT,CAWIGGYTDTQYF
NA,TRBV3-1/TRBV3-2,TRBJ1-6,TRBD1,TGTGCCAGCAGCCAAATTGGACAGGGGAGGCATTCACCCCTCCACTTT,CASSQIGQGRHSPLHF
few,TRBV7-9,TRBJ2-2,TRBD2,TGTGCCAGCAGCTCCACCCCGGGGGGGAAAGTTTTCCCCGGGGAGCTGTTTTTT,CASSSTPGGKVFPGELFF
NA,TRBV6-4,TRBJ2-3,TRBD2,TGTGCCAGCAGTGACTGGAGCGGGGGGGCCCCAGATACGCAGTATTTT,CASSDWSGGAPDTQYF